Sequencing of this T cell receptor beta chain was carried out in a study of T-cell reconstitution after alpha-beta-depleted transplantation in children. The CDR3 runs 17 residues. Per the germline V gene, CDR1 is MGHRA and CDR2 is YSYEKL. Trimming removed 0 bases at V and 3 bases at J, with 15 bases between. Preparation of the TCRbeta library involved a method that used unique molecular identifiers. From the PCR reads, TCRdb called clonotypes with MiXCR, one entry per CDR3 protein. The table shows 500,000 to 650,000 distinct CDR3 sequences, with 13% occurring only once. Study-wide findings and caveats: Some patients' high day-60 TCRbeta diversity was traced to surviving recipient T cells and thymic progenitors. The main origin of T-cell counts and diversity one year after transplant was newly produced T cells. Several hundred expanded graft clones reportedly gave rise to the alpha-beta T cells present about two months after transplant.

Worth noting for this clonotype: Its matching antigen is unknown.

This chain uses TRBV4-1 with TRBJ2-1, with D perhaps being TRBD1 or TRBD2 (5 bases each). This clonotype originated in a male patient younger than 18 who had a stem cell transplant for acute myeloid leukemia, so the T cells may come from the graft donor. Source: PBMCs, mostly from graft donor cells, taken 360 days after TCRalphabeta/CD19-depleted stem cell transplant. CDR3 loop: CASSQEKGTPYYNEQFF. The DNA of the CDR3 is TGCGCCAGCAGCCAAGAGAAGGGGACCCCTTACTACAATGAGCAGTTCTTC.